These T cell receptor beta chains were read from a single sample in a study of blood T cell repertoires in COVID-19. The repertoire was sequenced with immunoSEQ multiplex PCR; TCRdb's copy has only in-frame clones and lacks some. The sample yields around 310,000 clones, roughly 90% seen once. Material: PBMCs or T cells enriched from blood (not recorded which). These receptors all stem from a woman under 40 who had recovered from COVID-19. The CDR3 runs from the conserved cysteine through the conserved F or W. The D gene is left open where the match is weak. Size is omitted from some rows. Given values are once, few, many or a class for expanded clones.

>few|TRBD1|TRBV2|TRBJ1-6
CASSTRTGDGSPLHF
TGTGCCAGCAGTACGAGAACAGGGGACGGTTCACCCCTCCACTTT
>.|TRBD1|TRBV5-4|TRBJ2-5
CASSLGGQQQETQYF
TGTGCCAGCAGCTTGGGGGGACAGCAACAAGAGACCCAGTACTTC
>few|.|TRBV6-2/TRBV6-3|TRBJ2-7
CASSYSEISYEQYF
TGTGCCAGCAGTTACTCGGAGATTTCCTACGAGCAGTACTTC
>once|TRBD1|TRBV28|TRBJ2-4
CASSLGTGGFKSKNIQYF
TGTGCCAGCAGTTTAGGGACAGGGGGATTTAAGTCCAAAAACATTCAGTACTTC
>.|TRBD1|TRBV10-3|TRBJ1-1
CAISTMGDRGARLSEAFF
TGTGCCATCAGTACAATGGGGGACAGGGGGGCGCGGTTGTCTGAAGCTTTCTTT
>.|.|TRBV19|TRBJ1-4
CASRSTGKGLNEKLFF
TGTGCCAGTAGGTCCACAGGCAAGGGGCTTAATGAAAAACTGTTTTTT
>few|TRBD2|TRBV19|TRBJ2-1
CASSSGRRYNEQFF
TGTGCCAGTAGTAGCGGGAGGCGTTACAATGAGCAGTTCTTC
>.|TRBD1|TRBV6-2/TRBV6-3|TRBJ2-4
CASSSPDREGAKNIQYF
TGTGCCAGCAGCAGCCCCGACAGGGAAGGAGCCAAAAACATTCAGTACTTC
>.|.|TRBV27|TRBJ1-5
CASSYRESNQPQHF
TGTGCCAGCAGTTACAGGGAGAGCAATCAGCCCCAGCATTTT
>.|.|TRBV11-2|TRBJ1-1
CASRSIRRDTEAFF
TGTGCCTCTCGTTCGATTCGGCGGGACACTGAAGCTTTCTTT
>once|.|TRBV18|TRBJ2-1
CASSPLPGVEQFF
TGTGCCAGCTCACCTTTACCGGGGGTAGAGCAGTTCTTC
>.|.|TRBV15|TRBJ2-3
CATSRERRDTQYF
TGTGCCACCAGCAGAGAAAGGAGAGATACGCAGTATTTT
>.|.|TRBV4-1|TRBJ2-2
CASSHVQGDSTGELFF
TGCGCCAGCAGCCATGTACAGGGAGATAGCACCGGGGAGCTGTTTTTT
>.|.|TRBV4-1|TRBJ1-6
CASSQVTESSYNSPLHF
TGCGCCAGCAGCCAAGTTACAGAGAGCTCCTATAATTCACCCCTCCACTTT
>.|.|TRBV18|TRBJ1-1
CASSPSSGNTEAFF
TGTGCCAGCTCACCTTCCAGCGGGAACACTGAAGCTTTCTTT
>.|.|TRBV6-5|TRBJ1-1
CASRVWGRENTEAFF
TGTGCCAGCAGGGTTTGGGGCAGAGAAAACACTGAAGCTTTCTTT
>.|TRBD1|TRBV11-2|TRBJ1-4
CASSLYGQGLEKLFF
TGTGCCAGCAGCTTATATGGACAGGGGCTGGAAAAACTGTTTTTT
>.|.|TRBV28|TRBJ2-7
CASTTENSYEQYF
TGTGCCAGCACCACAGAGAATTCCTACGAGCAGTACTTC
>few|.|TRBV19|TRBJ1-2
CASSIEEGDIPVDGYTF
TGTGCCAGTAGTATTGAGGAGGGAGACATCCCTGTCGATGGCTACACCTTC
>.|TRBD2|TRBV7-2|TRBJ2-1
CASSLVLGAGGPSEEQFF
TGTGCCAGCAGCTTAGTCCTCGGGGCGGGAGGGCCTTCTGAGGAGCAGTTCTTC
>.|.|TRBV11-1|TRBJ2-2
CASSLRETNTGELFF
TGTGCCAGCAGCCTAAGAGAGACGAACACCGGGGAGCTGTTTTTT
>.|TRBD1|TRBV2|TRBJ2-5
CASRTGAGGLGETQYF
TGTGCCAGCCGGACAGGGGCAGGTGGGTTAGGAGAGACCCAGTACTTC
>.|.|TRBV6-5|TRBJ1-2
CASSYSVAGYGYTF
TGTGCCAGCAGTTACTCGGTGGCAGGCTATGGCTACACCTTC
>once|.|TRBV6-5|TRBJ1-2
CASSYGGAIDGYTF
TGTGCCAGCAGTTACGGAGGGGCCATCGATGGCTACACCTTC
>.|.|TRBV19|TRBJ1-1
CASSIIGGTEAFF
TGTGCCAGTAGTATAATCGGAGGAACTGAAGCTTTCTTT
>once|TRBD2|TRBV28|TRBJ2-1
CASSPPAGTRGNNEQFF
TGTGCCAGCAGCCCACCCGCGGGGACTAGGGGAAACAATGAGCAGTTCTTC
>.|.|TRBV20-1|TRBJ1-1
CSARRAPEAFF
TGCAGTGCTAGGCGGGCGCCTGAAGCTTTCTTT
>.|.|TRBV15|TRBJ1-1
CATSRRRDTEAFF
TGTGCCACCAGCAGAAGGAGGGACACTGAAGCTTTCTTT
>.|TRBD2|TRBV11-2|TRBJ2-7
CASSPSGRDEQYF
TGTGCCAGCAGCCCTAGCGGGAGGGACGAGCAGTACTTC
>.|TRBD1|TRBV7-9|TRBJ1-4
CASSLVGGPNEKLFF
TGTGCCAGCAGCTTAGTAGGGGGCCCTAATGAAAAACTGTTTTTT
>.|TRBD2|TRBV5-1|TRBJ2-1
CASRDSGSHITNEQFF
TGCGCCAGCAGAGATAGCGGGAGTCATATTACCAATGAGCAGTTCTTC
>.|TRBD1|TRBV19|TRBJ1-2
CASRRPTGGYGYTF
TGTGCCAGTAGGCGGCCGACAGGGGGCTATGGCTACACCTTC
>.|TRBD1|TRBV28|TRBJ1-6
CASSPGTGFSPLHF
TGTGCCAGCAGTCCTGGGACAGGGTTTTCACCCCTCCACTTT
>.|TRBD2|TRBV6-4|TRBJ2-1
CASSNTGLAGSDEQFF
TGTGCCAGCAGTAATACCGGACTAGCGGGAAGCGATGAGCAGTTCTTC
>.|.|TRBV5-1|TRBJ2-5
CASSLVYGGRTPTETQYF
TGCGCCAGCAGCTTGGTCTATGGGGGCAGGACACCAACAGAGACCCAGTACTTC
>once|.|TRBV6-5|TRBJ1-1
CASSYSRGMNTEAFF
TGTGCCAGCAGTTACTCGAGAGGGATGAACACTGAAGCTTTCTTT
>.|TRBD2|TRBV9|TRBJ2-2
CASSADTSATGIGELFF
TGTGCCAGCAGCGCAGATACTAGCGCAACGGGGATCGGGGAGCTGTTTTTT
>.|TRBD2|TRBV5-8|TRBJ2-5
CASSFSRTSIGSGQETQYF
TGTGCCAGCAGCTTTTCCCGGACTAGCATCGGATCGGGCCAAGAGACCCAGTACTTC
>.|TRBD2|TRBV3-1/TRBV3-2|TRBJ2-1
CASSLSGLSYNEQFF
TGTGCCAGCAGCCTTAGCGGGCTATCCTACAATGAGCAGTTCTTC
>.|.|TRBV7-9|TRBJ2-7
CASSYNFRGTYEQYF
TGTGCCAGCAGCTACAATTTCAGGGGTACCTACGAGCAGTACTTC
>.|TRBD1|TRBV5-1|TRBJ1-1
CASSFLVQGENTEAFF
TGCGCCAGCAGCTTCTTGGTACAGGGGGAGAACACTGAAGCTTTCTTT
>once|TRBD1|TRBV10-3|TRBJ1-1
CATRDRANTEAFF
TGTGCCACCCGAGACAGGGCGAACACTGAAGCTTTCTTT
>.|.|TRBV5-1|TRBJ1-6
CASSLAGTDNSPLHF
TGCGCCAGCAGCTTGGCCGGTACAGATAATTCACCCCTCCACTTT
>many|TRBD1|TRBV5-8|TRBJ1-5
CASSDRQGSQPQHF
TGTGCCAGCAGCGATCGACAGGGGAGTCAGCCCCAGCATTTT
>.|TRBD2|TRBV18|TRBJ2-2
CASSPLSVGGGSNTGELFF
TGTGCCAGCTCACCACTTTCTGTGGGCGGCGGGAGTAATACCGGGGAGCTGTTTTTT
>.|.|TRBV5-6|TRBJ1-2
CASRPMAGFKMGYTF
TGTGCCAGCAGGCCGATGGCGGGGTTTAAAATGGGCTACACCTTC
>.|TRBD1|TRBV6-5|TRBJ1-5
CASRDRALSQPQHF
TGTGCCAGCAGGGACAGGGCTTTAAGTCAGCCCCAGCATTTT
>.|TRBD1|TRBV14|TRBJ1-2
CASSQVSRGRSGYTF
TGTGCCAGCAGCCAAGTTTCCAGGGGGCGTTCTGGCTACACCTTC
>.|TRBD2|TRBV5-1|TRBJ2-2
CASGLVSHTGELFF
TGCGCCAGTGGACTAGTCTCCCACACCGGGGAGCTGTTTTTT